The following is a T cell receptor (beta chain) sequence with its context. Its antigen is as yet unknown. The data stem from a study of cytotoxic CD8 clonotypes in ibrutinib-treated CLL. Study details: Researchers reported 11 to 12 relapsed/refractory and approximately 15 treatment-naive patients, around 17 of them IGHV unmutated.

Trimming took 6 bases from V and 8 from J; bases not matched to a gene: 10. CDR3 length: 14 amino acids. CDR1 and CDR2 (germline): KGHSH, LQKENI. Sequencing was designed to attain a depth spanning 1 in 200,000 to 1 in 1 million T cells. Sequencing was performed with immunoSEQ multiplex PCR; in TCRdb, only in-frame clones are kept and a portion is missing. The sample includes roughly 97,000 clones, more than 75% of them seen just once. Study findings and constraints: Higher circulating CD8+ T-cell counts strongly accompanied higher baseline clonality, above age-matched healthy donors.

The TCR beta libraries used around 2 micrograms of genomic DNA that came from cryopreserved PBMCs. The clonotype originates from a human donor with chronic lymphocytic leukemia. The rearrangement links TRBV18 to TRBJ2-5, with TRBD1 matching over 9 bases. This material consisted of PBMCs, taken after 12 months of ibrutinib treatment. This chain's CDR3 is CASSTDRGPATQYF. CDR3 DNA sequence: TGTGCCAGCTCGACGGACAGGGGCCCTGCCACCCAGTACTTC.